Listed here are 15 T cell receptor beta chains from one sample, sequenced in a study of shared clonotypes between healthy human individuals. Method: immunoSEQ multiplex PCR; TCRdb's copy keeps in-frame clones and lacks some. The sample has approximately 640,000 clones, 90% seen once. The sample taken for sequencing was memory CD8+ T cells from PBMCs. Subset defined: CD45RO+ cells pooled with CCR7-negative TemRA cells. These receptors all come from a man younger than 35 in good health. Some clones in this sample may be carry-over from other donors' samples.

The rearrangement uses TRBV6-1 and TRBJ1-3; D remains ambiguous. The CDR3 is 14 amino acids. The germline V and J ends were trimmed by 7 bases and 4 bases, with 14 bases remaining between them. The germline V gene encodes CDR1 MNHNS and CDR2 SASEGT. The CDR3 sequence is CASNSREEGNTIYF. CDR3 nucleotide sequence: TGTGCCAGCAATTCAAGGGAGGAAGGAAACACCATATATTTT.

In regard to this clone: The sample contains more than one DNA sequence encoding this CDR3. V usage is TRBV19 and J usage is TRBJ1-5; unclear D gene. The CDR3 consists of 13 residues. Trimming cost V 6 bases and J 1 base, with 7 bases left between them. Germline V gives CDR1 LNHDA, CDR2 SQIVND (reference sequence). The CDR3 here is CASRTGSNQPQHF. CDR3 in DNA: TGTGCCAGTAGGACCGGGAGCAATCAGCCCCAGCATTTT.

The J gene is TRBJ2-5, the V gene TRBV18, with unresolved D. V dropped 1 base and J dropped 4 bases, with 10 bases sitting between them. The CDR3 is made up of 14 amino acids. Per the germline V gene, CDR1 is KGHSH and CDR2 is LQKENI. CDR3 sequence: CASSPLSPGETQYF. Here the CDR3 DNA reads TGTGCCAGCTCACCACTGAGCCCGGGAGAGACCCAGTACTTC.

The chain is built from TRBV25-1 and TRBJ2-2, with a weak D call TRBD1 (6 bases). The V gene's germline CDR1 is MGHDK and CDR2 SYGVNS. V gave up 7 bases and J gave up 0 bases, with 9 bases separating them. This CDR3 contains 14 residues. The DNA for the CDR3 is TGTGCCAGCAAGGACAGAGCGAACACCGGGGAGCTGTTTTTT. Its protein is CASKDRANTGELFF.

The chain carries TRBV5-4 and TRBJ1-3; D remains unclear. V lost 0 bases to trimming and J lost 0 bases, with 7 bases between them. Germline CDR1 reads SGHNT; CDR2 reads YYREEE (reference sequence). The CDR3 consists of 15 residues. CDR3 protein: CASSLGRYSGNTIYF. CDR3 sequence (DNA): TGTGCCAGCAGCTTGGGCCGTTACTCTGGAAACACCATATATTTT.

The CDR3 spells CASSPDSTPPSEQFF. In DNA, the CDR3 is TGTGCCAGCAGCCCCGACAGCACCCCCCCCAGTGAGCAGTTCTTC. The chain joins TRBV6-5 to TRBJ2-1; D possibly corresponds to TRBD1 (5 bases). V dropped 6 bases and J dropped 9 bases, with 21 bases sitting between them. CDR1 and CDR2 from the germline V gene are MNHEY and SVGAGI. CDR3 size: 15 residues.

The rearrangement joins TRBV27 to TRBJ2-7; either TRBD1 or TRBD2 may supply D (5 bases each). Trimming pared 7 bases from V and 1 base from J, leaving 17 bases between. This CDR3 spans 15 amino acids. From germline, CDR1 is MNHEY and CDR2 SMNVEV (reference sequence). DNA of the CDR3: TGTGCCAGCACCACCGAGGGGCTTTCATCCTACGAGCAGTACTTC. Translated, it gives CASTTEGLSSYEQYF.

The chain joins TRBV7-9 to TRBJ2-7, with a possible D match to TRBD1 (6 bases). Germline V gene sequence: CDR1 SEHNR, CDR2 FQNEAQ (reference sequence). Trimming removed 6 bases from V and 0 bases from J, with 15 bases in between. The CDR3 spans 15 residues. The CDR3 DNA is TGTGCCAGCAGAATGGATCAGGGGTACTCCTACGAGCAGTACTTC. Translated, it gives CASRMDQGYSYEQYF.

The chain combines TRBV4-3 with TRBJ2-2; 10 bases agree with TRBD2. J gave up 4 bases and V 5 bases, and 13 bases lay outside the gene matches. The germline gives CDR1 LGHNA, CDR2 YSLEER. The length of the CDR3 is 18 residues. The CDR3 bases are TGCGCCAGCAGCTACTTAGTGATAGCGGGAGGCGGCACCGGGGAGCTGTTTTTT. Its protein is CASSYLVIAGGGTGELFF.

The chain has TRBV27 and TRBJ2-1, with 7 bases lining up with TRBD1. This CDR3 has 15 amino acids. Looked up from germline, CDR1 is MNHEY and CDR2 is SMNVEV (reference sequence). Trimming removed 0 bases from V and 7 bases from J; junction bases left unmatched: 6. The CDR3 region has the DNA TGTGCCAGCAGTTTATCGTGGGCACAGGGGAATGAGCAGTTCTTC. This encodes CASSLSWAQGNEQFF.

The chain is built from TRBV4-2 and TRBJ2-2; D is ambiguous. The CDR3 loop spans 17 amino acids. Trimming took 3 bases from V and 0 from J, leaving 14 bases between them. In germline, CDR1 is LGHNA, CDR2 YNFKEQ. CDR3: CASSHSRASPNTGELFF. The CDR3 DNA reads as TGTGCCAGCAGCCACAGTAGGGCATCACCGAACACCGGGGAGCTGTTTTTT.

The chain carries TRBV21-1 and TRBJ1-2. TRBV21-1 is recorded as a pseudogene. This CDR3 has 12 amino acids. This CDR3 reads CAIDCANYGYTF. DNA for the CDR3: TGTGCCATCGACTGCGCTAACTATGGCTACACCTTC.

This clone was seen only a few times. This chain connects TRBV7-6 to TRBJ1-1, with D uncertain. The CDR3 consists of 13 residues. V was clipped by 2 bases and J by 3 bases, with 7 bases between them. Per germline, CDR1 SGHVS and CDR2 FNYEAQ. The chain's CDR3 is CASSLRLDTEAFF. CDR3 coding DNA: TGTGCCAGCAGCTTAAGATTGGACACTGAAGCTTTCTTT.

This clone was picked up one time. The rearrangement links TRBV7-9 to TRBJ2-4, with D unclear. The V gene's germline CDR1 is SEHNR and CDR2 FQNEAQ (reference sequence). Trimming cost V 2 bases and J 0 bases, with 11 bases left between them. CDR3 length equals 16 residues. CDR3 sequence (DNA): TGTGCCAGCAGCTTAAGTTACGGTGTAGCCAAAAACATTCAGTACTTC. Translating it yields CASSLSYGVAKNIQYF.

This clone was picked up a small number of times. The chain links TRBV27 to TRBJ2-3, with D possibly TRBD1 on 6 matching bases. There are 14 residues in the CDR3. CDR1 and CDR2 (germline): MNHEY, SMNVEV (reference sequence). The V gene lost 5 bases and the J gene lost 9 bases, with 18 bases spanning the gap. CDR3 nucleotides: TGTGCCAGCAGTCCGTACCGGGACAAAGAGACGCAGTATTTT. It translates to CASSPYRDKETQYF.